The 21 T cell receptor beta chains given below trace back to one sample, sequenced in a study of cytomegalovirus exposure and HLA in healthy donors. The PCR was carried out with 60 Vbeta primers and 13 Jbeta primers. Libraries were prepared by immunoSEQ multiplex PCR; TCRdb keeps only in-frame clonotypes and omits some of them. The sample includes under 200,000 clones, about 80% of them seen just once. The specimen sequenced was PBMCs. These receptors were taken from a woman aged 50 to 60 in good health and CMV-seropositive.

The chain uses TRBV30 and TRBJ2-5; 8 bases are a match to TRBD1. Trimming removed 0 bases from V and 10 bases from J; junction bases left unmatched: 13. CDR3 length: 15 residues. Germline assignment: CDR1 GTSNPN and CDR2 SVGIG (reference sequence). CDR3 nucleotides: TGTGCCTGGAGTGTGGGAAGTGGGACAGGCGCTATCCAGTACTTC. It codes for CAWSVGSGTGAIQYF.

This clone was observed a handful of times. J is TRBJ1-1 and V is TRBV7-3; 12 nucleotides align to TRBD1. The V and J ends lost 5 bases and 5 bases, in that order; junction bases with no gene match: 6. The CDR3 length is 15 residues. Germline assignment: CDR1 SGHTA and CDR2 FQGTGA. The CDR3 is CASSTRDRGRTEAFF. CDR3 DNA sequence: TGTGCCAGCAGCACCCGGGACAGGGGGCGGACTGAAGCTTTCTTT.

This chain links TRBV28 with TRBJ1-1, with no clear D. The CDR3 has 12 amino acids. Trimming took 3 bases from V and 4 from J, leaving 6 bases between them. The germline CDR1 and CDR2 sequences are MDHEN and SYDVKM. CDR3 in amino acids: CASSFAVTEAFF. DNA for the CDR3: TGTGCCAGCAGTTTCGCGGTCACTGAAGCTTTCTTT.

CDR3 amino acids: CASKGTVYNEQFF. The CDR3 DNA follows: TGTGCCAGCAAGGGGACAGTCTACAATGAGCAGTTCTTC. The V and J genes are TRBV2 and TRBJ2-1, with 7 bases fitting TRBD1. The CDR3 runs 13 residues. J lost 3 bases, V lost 7 bases, and 3 bases had no gene match. Germline V lookup: CDR1 SNHLY, CDR2 FYNNEI.

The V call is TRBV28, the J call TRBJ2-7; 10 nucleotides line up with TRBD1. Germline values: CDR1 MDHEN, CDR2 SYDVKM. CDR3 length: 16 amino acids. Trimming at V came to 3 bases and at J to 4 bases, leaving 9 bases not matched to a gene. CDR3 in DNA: TGTGCCAGCAGTTTTTCCCTACGGGACAGGGGTTACGAGCAGTACTTC. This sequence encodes CASSFSLRDRGYEQYF.

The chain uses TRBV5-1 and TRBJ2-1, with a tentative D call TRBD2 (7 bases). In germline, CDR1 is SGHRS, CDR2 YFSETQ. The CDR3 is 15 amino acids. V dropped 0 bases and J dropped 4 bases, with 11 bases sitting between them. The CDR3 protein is CASSLGGGGYNEQFF. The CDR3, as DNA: TGCGCCAGCAGCTTGGGGGGGGGCGGTTACAATGAGCAGTTCTTC.

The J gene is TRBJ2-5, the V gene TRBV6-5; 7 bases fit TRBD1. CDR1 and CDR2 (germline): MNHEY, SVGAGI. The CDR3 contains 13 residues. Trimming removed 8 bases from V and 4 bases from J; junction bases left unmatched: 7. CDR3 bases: TGTGCCAGCCGGGACAGCACACCAGAGACCCAGTACTTC. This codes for CASRDSTPETQYF.

The CDR3 here is CASSLVIAGTYNEQFF. CDR3 DNA sequence: TGTGCCAGCAGTTTAGTCATAGCGGGGACCTACAATGAGCAGTTCTTC. The V gene is TRBV28, the J gene TRBJ2-1; 8 bases agree with TRBD2. This CDR3 comprises 16 residues. Trimming at V came to 2 bases and at J to 2 bases, leaving 5 bases not matched to a gene. Germline V gene lookup returns CDR1 MDHEN and CDR2 SYDVKM.

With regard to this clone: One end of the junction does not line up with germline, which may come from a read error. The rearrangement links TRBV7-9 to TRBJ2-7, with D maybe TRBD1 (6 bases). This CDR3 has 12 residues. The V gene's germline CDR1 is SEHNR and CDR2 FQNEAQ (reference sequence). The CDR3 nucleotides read TGTTCCAGCACCAGGGGCCCCTACGAGCAGTACTTC. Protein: CSSTRGPYEQYF.

DNA for the CDR3: TGCAGCGTTGCCGGGACAGGGAAACCTGGGGCCAACGTCCTGACTTTC. It yields the protein CSVAGTGKPGANVLTF. The V and J genes are TRBV29-1 and TRBJ2-6; the match to TRBD1 covers 9 bases. V was clipped by 4 bases and J by 2 bases; unmatched bases: 6. The CDR3 length is 16 residues. Germline V gives CDR1 SQVTM, CDR2 ANQGSEA.

The CDR3 sequence is CATSTTLNTGELFF. Here the CDR3 DNA reads TGTGCCACCAGCACGACACTGAACACCGGGGAGCTGTTTTTT. The chain combines TRBV15 with TRBJ2-2; no clear D. V lost 4 bases to trimming and J lost 1 base, with 7 bases between them. The germline CDR1 and CDR2 sequences are LNHNV and YYDKDF (reference sequence). The CDR3 has 14 residues.

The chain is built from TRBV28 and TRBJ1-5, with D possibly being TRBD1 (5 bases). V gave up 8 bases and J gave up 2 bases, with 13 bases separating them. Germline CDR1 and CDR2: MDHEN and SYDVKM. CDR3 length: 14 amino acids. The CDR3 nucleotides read TGTGCCAGCGCGCAGGGACTGGGCAATCAGCCCCAGCATTTT. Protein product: CASAQGLGNQPQHF.

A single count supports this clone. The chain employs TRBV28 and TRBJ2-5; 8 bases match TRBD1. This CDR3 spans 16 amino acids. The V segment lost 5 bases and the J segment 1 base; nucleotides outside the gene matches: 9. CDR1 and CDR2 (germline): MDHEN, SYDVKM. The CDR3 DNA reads TGTGCCAGCAGTCTCGGTGGGACAGGACGCCAAGAGACCCAGTACTTC. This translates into CASSLGGTGRQETQYF.

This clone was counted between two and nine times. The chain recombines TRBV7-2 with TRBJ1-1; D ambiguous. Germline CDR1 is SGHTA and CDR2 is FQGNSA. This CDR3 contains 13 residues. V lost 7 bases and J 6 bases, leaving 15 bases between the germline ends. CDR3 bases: TGTGCCAGCACCCGCTTAGGGAGTGCTGAAGCTTTCTTT. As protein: CASTRLGSAEAFF.

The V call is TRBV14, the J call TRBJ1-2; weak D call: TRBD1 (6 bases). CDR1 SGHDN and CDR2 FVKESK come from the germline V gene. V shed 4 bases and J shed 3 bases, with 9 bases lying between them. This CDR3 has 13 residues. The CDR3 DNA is TGTGCCAGCAGCCCGGACAGCCACTATGGCTACACCTTC. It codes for CASSPDSHYGYTF. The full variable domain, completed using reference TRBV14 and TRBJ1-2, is EAGVTQFPSHSVIEKGQTVTLRCDPISGHDNLYWYRRVMGKEIKFLLHFVKESKQDESGMPNNRFLAERTGGTYSTLKVQPAELEDSGVYFCASSPDSHYGYTFGSGTRLTVV.

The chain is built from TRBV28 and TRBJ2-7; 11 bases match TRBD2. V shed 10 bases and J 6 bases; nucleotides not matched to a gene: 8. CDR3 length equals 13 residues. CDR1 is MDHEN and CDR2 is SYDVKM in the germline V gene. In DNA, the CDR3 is TGTGCCACCCTAGCGGGGGGCGGCACCGAGCAGTACTTC. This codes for CATLAGGGTEQYF.

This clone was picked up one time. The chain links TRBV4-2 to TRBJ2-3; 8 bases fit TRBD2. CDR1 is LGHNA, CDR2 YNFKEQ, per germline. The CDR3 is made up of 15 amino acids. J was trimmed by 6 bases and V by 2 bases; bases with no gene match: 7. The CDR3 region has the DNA TGTGCCAGCAGCCAAACGGGAGGGCCATGGGATACGCAGTATTTT. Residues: CASSQTGGPWDTQYF.

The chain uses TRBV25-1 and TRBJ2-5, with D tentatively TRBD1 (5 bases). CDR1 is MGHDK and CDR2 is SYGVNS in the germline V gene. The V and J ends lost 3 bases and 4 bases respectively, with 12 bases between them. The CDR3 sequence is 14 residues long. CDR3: CASSEGARAETQYF. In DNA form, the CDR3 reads TGTGCCAGCAGTGAGGGTGCCAGGGCAGAGACCCAGTACTTC.

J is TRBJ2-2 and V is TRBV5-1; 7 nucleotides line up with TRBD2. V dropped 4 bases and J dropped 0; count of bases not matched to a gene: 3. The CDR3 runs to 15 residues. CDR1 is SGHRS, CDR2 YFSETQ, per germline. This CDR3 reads CASSAAGPNTGELFF. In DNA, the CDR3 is TGCGCCAGCAGCGCAGCGGGACCGAACACCGGGGAGCTGTTTTTT.

Written as DNA, the CDR3 is TGCGCCAGCACACTACAGGGCGCGAACACCGGGGAGCTGTTTTTT. Translation: CASTLQGANTGELFF. This sequence joins TRBV5-1 and TRBJ2-2, with a tentative D call TRBD1 (6 bases). CDR3 size: 15 residues. Germline V gene data show CDR1 as SGHRS and CDR2 as YFSETQ. With 6 bases removed from V and 0 bases from J, the gap between germline ends came to 12 bases.

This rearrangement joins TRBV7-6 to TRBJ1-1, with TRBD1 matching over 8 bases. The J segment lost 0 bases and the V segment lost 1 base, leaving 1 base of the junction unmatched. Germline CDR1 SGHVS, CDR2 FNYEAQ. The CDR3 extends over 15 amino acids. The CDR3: CASSLGQGMNTEAFF. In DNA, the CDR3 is TGTGCCAGCAGCTTAGGACAGGGGATGAACACTGAAGCTTTCTTT.